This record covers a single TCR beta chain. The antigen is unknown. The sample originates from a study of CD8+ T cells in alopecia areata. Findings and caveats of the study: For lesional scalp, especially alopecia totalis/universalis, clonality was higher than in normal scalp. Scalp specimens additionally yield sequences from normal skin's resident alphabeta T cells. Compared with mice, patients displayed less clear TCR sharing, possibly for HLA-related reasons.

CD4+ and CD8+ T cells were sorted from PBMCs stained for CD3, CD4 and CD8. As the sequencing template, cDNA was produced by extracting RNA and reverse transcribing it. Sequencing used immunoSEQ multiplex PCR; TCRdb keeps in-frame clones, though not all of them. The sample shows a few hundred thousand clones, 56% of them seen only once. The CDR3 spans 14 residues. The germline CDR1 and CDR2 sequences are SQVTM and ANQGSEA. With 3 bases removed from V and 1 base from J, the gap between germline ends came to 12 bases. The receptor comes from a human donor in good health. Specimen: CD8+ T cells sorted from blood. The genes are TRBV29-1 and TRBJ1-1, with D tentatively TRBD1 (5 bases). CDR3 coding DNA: TGCAGCGTTGATTCGGCAGGGCGGAACACTGAAGCTTTCTTT. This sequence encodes CSVDSAGRNTEAFF.